This T cell receptor (beta chain) was identified during a study of cytomegalovirus exposure and HLA in healthy donors (TCRdb year 2017). A note on the overall study: An earlier analysis of some 620 of the donors reported around 280 Gb of sequence data and some 110 million unique TCR beta sequences obtained from roughly 170 million T cells. An early release that covered approximately 600 HLA-typed donors contained 250 to 350 gigabases of sequencing data and 75 million to 100 million unique TCR sequences. Of the approximately 400 genotyped donors, 81% were placed in the genetic ancestry cluster associated with self-reported Caucasian donors. The study was designed to test whether signatures of past pathogen exposure could be identified by cataloging public T cell receptors. The study used immunosequencing to profile the T cell repertoires of more than 650 subjects and linked those repertoires to cytomegalovirus serostatus. Along with the approximately 600-subject first cohort, a separate validation cohort of over a hundred different subjects was used. The study combined high-throughput TCR immunosequencing, statistical association of individual TCRs with disease status, and machine learning to predict cytomegalovirus infection status. A later analysis re-analyzed previously published TCR beta repertoires from approximately 700 donors and added high-resolution HLA genotyping to study TCR occurrence patterns. In the later analysis, no new phenotypic data were used to find candidate immune exposures; instead, reliance was placed on TCR beta sequences and their occurrence across donors. An earlier analysis of some 600 of the donors applied high-throughput TCR beta sequencing to assess whether each TCR beta V gene segment acted as functional or pseudogenic. Donor age, sex, ethnicity and CMV serostatus were compiled alongside the repertoire data. Genome-wide SNP genotypes for about 65% of the 666 donors were used in a later genetic analysis, which treated that subset as a discovery cohort. Every repertoire in the discovery cohort had been generated on one and the same sequencing platform. HLA typing covered class I and class II loci at four-digit resolution. Typing coverage varied by locus: about 620-630 donors for A, B, C, DRB1 and DQB1; approximately 500 for DQA1; approximately 610 for DPA1; 450 to 480 for DPB1. Roughly 5 DR-DQ haplotypes were handled as single units for association and clustering, since linkage in the cohort was strong. Across under 500 genotyped donors of the cohort, an average of roughly 250,000 unique TCR beta nucleotide sequences per donor were sequenced, and roughly a sixth of those sequences were non-productive. The study at large found these results: Specific HLA alleles were associated with around 18,000 TCR beta sequences at a false discovery rate of 0.05 in a later analysis. Because the 87-base-pair reads could not distinguish some IMGT-functional V segments, including TRBV6-2 and TRBV6-3, those segments were excluded. Sequencing depth was assumed to be roughly uniform across donors in the presence/absence analyses, though that assumption may not hold. A later analysis found that most CMV-associated TCR beta chains appeared HLA-restricted, with HLA associations seemingly driven largely by CMV exposure. A few of the identified cytomegalovirus-associated TCR beta chains were confirmed in vitro to be specific for cytomegalovirus antigens. The only immune exposure information available for the cohort was CMV serostatus. A later analysis found that HLA-associated TCR beta chains were more clonally expanded and had lower generation probabilities than equally common non-associated chains. Strong co-occurrence of HLA alleles, especially DR and DQ, made assigning TCR associations to individual alleles difficult. While some public TCRs were present in many individuals, most TCR sequences turned up only very rarely across donors. Because counts were too low, about 17 rarely observed V segments, including chromosome 9 orphons, were excluded from the earlier analysis of 587 of the donors. A total of about 180 TCR beta chains were listed by the study as associated with cytomegalovirus. Because some donors lacked HLA typing at each locus, the association tests relied only on the typed subset. According to the authors, the approach could potentially be generalized to other disease states and immunological phenotypes. An association between a missense DCLRE1C variant and V-gene and J-gene trimming of TCR beta chains was found in a later genetic analysis and replicated in an independent cohort. A cluster of highly shared sequence variants was judged likely to be a technical artifact of the sequencing pipeline. In an earlier analysis of over 550 of the donors, most TCR beta V segments were observed in productive rearrangements about 90% or about 30% of the time, broadly matching IMGT annotations. Cytomegalovirus status was reported to be diagnosed by the classifier with high specificity and sensitivity in both the original and validation cohorts. Correlated functional status among segregating V segments might be attributable to linkage disequilibrium, but an unknown experimental factor could not be ruled out. A later genetic analysis reported fewer N-insertions in productive TCRs among donors in an Asian-associated ancestry cluster than the roughly 720-donor mean. According to a later analysis, parvovirus B19, influenza, CMV and Epstein-Barr virus appeared linked to several top co-occurrence clusters. Only TCR beta chains were sequenced in this cohort, and the absence of alpha or paired-chain data limited detectable features. A further reported finding was that TCR beta sequences accurately predicted the HLA-A and HLA-B alleles for most subjects in the first cohort. In a later analysis, the rate of TCR association differed among HLA loci, with DRB1 alleles having the most associated TCRs and HLA-C alleles having the fewest.

The cohort consisted of 650 to 700 healthy bone marrow donors. All cohort members were sampled while nominally healthy, although unrecorded immune exposures were likely present. The donor was CMV seronegative and belonged to the group of under 400 seronegative cohort members. A peripheral blood sample was collected from each donor, and TCR beta sequencing was performed on peripheral blood mononuclear cells. The Qiagen DNeasy Blood Extraction Kit was used to extract genomic DNA from the blood cell samples. Library construction relied on the immunoSEQ multiplex PCR assay. For the multiplex PCR, a mixture combining 60 forward primers for TCR Vbeta segments and 13 reverse primers for TCR Jbeta segments was used. A multiplex PCR assay on genomic DNA amplified the CDR3 region of rearranged TCR beta genes. Amplified TCR beta libraries were sequenced as 87-base-pair reads on the Illumina HiSeq System. Regarding the original processing steps: A later analysis tallied around 82 million unique TCR beta chains across the 666 repertoires, and approximately 11 million of those chains were shared by two or more donors. A nearest-neighbor algorithm error-corrected the raw reads and collapsed the reads into unique sequences, merging closely related sequences to remove PCR and sequencing errors. CDR3 sequences were aligned to IMGT reference sequences to assign V, D and J gene segments. For a sequence to be retained, a match of at least six nucleotides was required to both a V gene segment and a J gene segment. Rearrangements were classified as productive when the CDR3 lacked stop codons and remained in frame with V and J, and all other rearrangements were classified as non-productive. Following IMGT convention, CDR3 was defined as the stretch from the second conserved V-encoded cysteine up to the conserved J-encoded phenylalanine. The earlier analysis of 587 of the donors excluded sequences that lacked an unambiguous match to a single V gene segment. An earlier analysis of almost 600 of the donors classified V segments as functional when productive rearrangements were above 56.7% and as segregating when the standard deviation between donors was above 5%. A statistical classification framework was developed to diagnose cytomegalovirus status using the catalog of TCR beta chain sequences. In a later analysis, V and J genes were assigned by comparing TCR nucleotide sequences against IMGT/GENE-DB human TR gene sequences. The TCRdist pipeline was used in a later analysis to assign CDR3 sequences and most-parsimonious VDJ recombination scenarios. In a later analysis, each TCR beta chain was defined by its CDR3 amino acid sequence together with its V-gene family, and reads without a unique V-gene family were excluded. As a way to deal with suspected cross-contamination and a sequencing artifact, a later analysis dropped 450 to 600 nucleotide sequences that were highly shared and had low generation probability. In a later analysis, a clonal expansion index was calculated for each public chain from normalized within-repertoire ranks of inferred template counts. Generation probabilities in a later analysis came from a VDJ recombination model fitted to out-of-frame rearrangements, and those results were checked against IGoR. In a later analysis, hypergeometric tests were used to score TCR-TCR, TCR-HLA and TCR-CMV co-occurrence, with a repertoire-size bias correction applied to TCR pairs. A later analysis estimated false discovery rates by permuting HLA or CMV assignments 20 times. In a later analysis, co-occurring TCRs were grouped using DBSCAN, and TCRdist sequence similarity was added for clustering within HLA-allele-positive subsets. Co-occurrence clustering excluded repertoires with fewer than 30,000 or more than 120,000 public chains, plus five with anomalous nucleotide sharing. TCRdb obtained this table from immuneACCESS and retained in-frame rearrangements with V and J assigned. These tables miss some clones; where compared with another copy, unresolved V genes account for less than half of the shortfall, and the remainder is unexplained. V and J calls and clone size are given by that table; D and trimming were obtained from the DNA. The sample's table lists a count of about 170,000 clones. The ten most abundant clones make up 1% to 1.5% of the sample.

Points on this clone: This receptor's antigen is unknown.

V was cut back by 1 base and J by 2 bases, leaving a gap of 10 bases between them. The germline V gene encodes CDR1 SGHTA and CDR2 FQGTGA. The CDR3, from cysteine to phenylalanine, totals 15 residues. Only the CDR3 part of the read is kept: 45 bases, read in frame from the first base. The receptor chain draws on TRBV7-3 and TRBJ2-3; the D gene is perhaps TRBD2, from 6 matching bases. The receptor comes from a woman aged 55-70 years in good health and CMV-seronegative. The material sequenced was PBMCs. Read as DNA, the sequence is TGTGCCAGCAGCTTAATGGCGGGGTCCACAGATACGCAGTATTTT. This gives the protein CASSLMAGSTDTQYF.